This T cell receptor beta chain stems from a study of T cells in Graves' hyperthyroidism and ophthalmopathy. The sample holds many counts of this clonotype. RNA transcripts provided the source from which TCR beta CDR3 regions were amplified. The study used the HTBI primer set for a first-round RT-PCR of the TCR CDR3. Via MiXCR, TCRdb re-called the multiplex PCR reads, giving one row per CDR3 protein. Of almost 600,000 distinct CDR3 sequences in the sample, around 42% were seen once. Germline V gene data show CDR1 as MNHEY and CDR2 as SVGAGI. This CDR3 is built from 14 residues. The V gene lost 7 bases and the J gene lost 6 bases, with 16 bases spanning the gap.

This chain connects TRBV6-5 to TRBJ1-5; weak D call: TRBD1 (6 bases). The clonotype originates from a woman under 30 with Graves' hyperthyroidism. Sequenced input: peripheral blood or thyroid tissue (not recorded which). The CDR3 region is CASTRGLGVQPQHF. The CDR3 coding sequence is TGTGCCAGCACCAGGGGCCTCGGGGTTCAGCCCCAGCATTTT.